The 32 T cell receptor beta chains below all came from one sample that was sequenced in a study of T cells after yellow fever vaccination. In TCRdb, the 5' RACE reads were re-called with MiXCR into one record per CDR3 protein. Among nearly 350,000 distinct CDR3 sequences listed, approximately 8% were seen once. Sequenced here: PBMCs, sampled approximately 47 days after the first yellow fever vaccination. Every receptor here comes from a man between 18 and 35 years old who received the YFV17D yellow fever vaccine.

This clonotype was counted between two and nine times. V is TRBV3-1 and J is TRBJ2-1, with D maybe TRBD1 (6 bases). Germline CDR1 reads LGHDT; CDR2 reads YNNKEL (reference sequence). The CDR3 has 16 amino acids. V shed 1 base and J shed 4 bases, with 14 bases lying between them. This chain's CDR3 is CASSQVVGASYNEQFF. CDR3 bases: TGTGCCAGCAGCCAAGTCGTGGGGGCCTCTTACAATGAGCAGTTCTTC.

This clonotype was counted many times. CDR3 region: CASSRDLSSYNEQFF. DNA for the CDR3: TGCGCCAGCAGCCGGGACTTGAGCTCCTACAATGAGCAGTTCTTC. V usage is TRBV5-1 and J usage is TRBJ2-1, with D possibly being TRBD2 (6 bases). The CDR3 consists of 15 residues. Germline V gene sequence: CDR1 SGHRS, CDR2 YFSETQ. Trimming removed 4 bases at V and 0 bases at J, with 11 bases between.

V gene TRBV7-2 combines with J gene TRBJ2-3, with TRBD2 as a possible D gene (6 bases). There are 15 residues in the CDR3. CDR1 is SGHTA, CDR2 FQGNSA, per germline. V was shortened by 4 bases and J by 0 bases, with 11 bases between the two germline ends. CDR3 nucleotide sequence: TGTGCCAGCAGCTACGGGACTCCTAGCACAGATACGCAGTATTTT. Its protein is CASSYGTPSTDTQYF.

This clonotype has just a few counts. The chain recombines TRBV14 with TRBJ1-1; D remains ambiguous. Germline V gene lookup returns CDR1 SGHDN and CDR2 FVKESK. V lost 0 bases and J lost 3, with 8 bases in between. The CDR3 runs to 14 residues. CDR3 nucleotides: TGTGCCAGCAGCCAAGACTGGGGATACACTGAAGCTTTCTTT. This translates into CASSQDWGYTEAFF.

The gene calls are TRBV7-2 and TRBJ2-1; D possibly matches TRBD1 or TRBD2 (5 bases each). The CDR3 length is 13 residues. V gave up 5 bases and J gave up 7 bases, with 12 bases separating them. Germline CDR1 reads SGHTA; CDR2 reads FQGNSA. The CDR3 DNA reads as TGTGCCAGCAGCGCGAGGGGTCGGAATGAGCAGTTCTTC. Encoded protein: CASSARGRNEQFF.

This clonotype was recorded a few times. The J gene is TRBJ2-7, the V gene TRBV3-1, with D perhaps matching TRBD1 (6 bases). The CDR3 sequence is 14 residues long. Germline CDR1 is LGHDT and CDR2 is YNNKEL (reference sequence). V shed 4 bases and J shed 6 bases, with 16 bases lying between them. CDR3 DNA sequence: TGTGCCAGCAGCCCCCTCACCAGGGGTCGCGAGCAGTACTTC. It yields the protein CASSPLTRGREQYF.

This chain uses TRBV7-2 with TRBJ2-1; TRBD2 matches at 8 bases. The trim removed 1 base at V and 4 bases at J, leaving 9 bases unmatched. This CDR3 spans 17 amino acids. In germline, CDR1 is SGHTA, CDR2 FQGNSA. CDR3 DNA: TGTGCCAGCAGCTTAGTATTCACTAGCGGTCCTTACAATGAGCAGTTCTTC. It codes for CASSLVFTSGPYNEQFF.

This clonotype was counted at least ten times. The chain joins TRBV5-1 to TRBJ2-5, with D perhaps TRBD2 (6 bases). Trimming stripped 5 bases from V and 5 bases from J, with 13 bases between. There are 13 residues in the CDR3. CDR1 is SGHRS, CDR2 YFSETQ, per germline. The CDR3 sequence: CASSEIGGETQYF. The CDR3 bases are TGCGCCAGCAGTGAAATTGGAGGGGAGACCCAGTACTTC. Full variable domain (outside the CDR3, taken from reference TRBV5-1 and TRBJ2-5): KAGVTQTPRYLIKTRGQQVTLSCSPISGHRSVSWYQQTPGQGLQFLFEYFSETQRNKGNFPGRFSGRQFSNSRSEMNVSTLELGDSALYLCASSEIGGETQYFGPGTRLLVL.

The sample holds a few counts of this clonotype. CDR3 in amino acids: CASTRVGTAGEAFF. CDR3 nucleotides: TGTGCCAGCACCCGAGTCGGGACAGCCGGTGAAGCTTTCTTT. The rearrangement links TRBV12-3 or TRBV12-4 to TRBJ1-1, with 7 bases fitting TRBD1. V shed 7 bases and J 7 bases; nucleotides not matched to a gene: 12. This CDR3 region has 14 residues.

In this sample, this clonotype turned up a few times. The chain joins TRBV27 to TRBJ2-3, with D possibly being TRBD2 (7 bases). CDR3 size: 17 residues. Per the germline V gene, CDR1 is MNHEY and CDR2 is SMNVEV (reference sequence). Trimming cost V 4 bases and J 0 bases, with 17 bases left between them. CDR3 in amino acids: CASSSGRGGGSTDTQYF. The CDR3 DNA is TGTGCCAGCAGTTCTGGACGTGGGGGGGGCAGCACAGATACGCAGTATTTT.

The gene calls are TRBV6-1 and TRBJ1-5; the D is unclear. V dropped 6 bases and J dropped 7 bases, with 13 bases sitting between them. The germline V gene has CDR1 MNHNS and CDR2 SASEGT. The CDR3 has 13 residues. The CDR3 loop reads CASRRSFGQPQHF. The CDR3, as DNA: TGTGCCAGCAGACGGTCGTTCGGACAGCCCCAGCATTTT.

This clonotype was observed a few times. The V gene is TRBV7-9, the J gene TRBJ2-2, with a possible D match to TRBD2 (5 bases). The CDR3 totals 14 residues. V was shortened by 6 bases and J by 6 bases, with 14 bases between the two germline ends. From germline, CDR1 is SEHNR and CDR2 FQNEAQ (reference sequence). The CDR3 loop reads CASSPLIGAGELFF. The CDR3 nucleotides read TGTGCCAGCAGTCCTCTAATCGGGGCCGGGGAGCTGTTTTTT.

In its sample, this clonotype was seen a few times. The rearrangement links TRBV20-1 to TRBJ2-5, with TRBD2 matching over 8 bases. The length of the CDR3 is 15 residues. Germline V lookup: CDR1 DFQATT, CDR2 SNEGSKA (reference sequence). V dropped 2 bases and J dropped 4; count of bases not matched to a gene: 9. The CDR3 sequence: CSARMASGLGETQYF. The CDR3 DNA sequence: TGCAGTGCTAGAATGGCTAGCGGGCTCGGAGAGACCCAGTACTTC.

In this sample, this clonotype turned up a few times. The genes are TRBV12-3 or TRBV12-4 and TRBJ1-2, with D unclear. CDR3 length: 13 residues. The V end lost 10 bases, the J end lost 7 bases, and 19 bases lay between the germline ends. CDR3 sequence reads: CAIQFLVRGGYTF. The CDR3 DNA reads TGTGCCATCCAGTTTCTGGTGCGGGGTGGCTACACCTTC.

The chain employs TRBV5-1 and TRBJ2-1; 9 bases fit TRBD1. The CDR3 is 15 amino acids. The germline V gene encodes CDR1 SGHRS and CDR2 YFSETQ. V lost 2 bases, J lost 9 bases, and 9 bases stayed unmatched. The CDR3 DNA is TGCGCCAGCAGCTTTAGGGGGACAGGGACTGGTGAGCAGTTCTTC. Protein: CASSFRGTGTGEQFF.

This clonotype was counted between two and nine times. CDR3 in DNA: TGTGCCAGCAGCTCAGACGGGATTCCCTATGATACGCAGTATTTT. Residues: CASSSDGIPYDTQYF. The rearrangement uses TRBV7-2 and TRBJ2-3; D perhaps matches TRBD2 (5 bases). Trimming cost V 4 bases and J 6 bases, with 17 bases left between them. The V gene's germline CDR1 is SGHTA and CDR2 FQGNSA. The CDR3 sequence is 15 residues long.

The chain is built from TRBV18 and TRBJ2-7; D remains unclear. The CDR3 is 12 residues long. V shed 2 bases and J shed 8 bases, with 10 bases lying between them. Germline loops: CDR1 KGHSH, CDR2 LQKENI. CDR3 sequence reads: CASSPGRSKQYF. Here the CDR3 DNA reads TGTGCCAGCTCACCAGGCAGGTCCAAGCAGTACTTC.

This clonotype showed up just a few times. In nucleotides, the CDR3 is TGTGCCAGCAGCGGGACCGGGACAGGGGGTGAAAAACTGTTTTTT. Residues: CASSGTGTGGEKLFF. The V call is TRBV11-2, the J call TRBJ1-4; TRBD1 matches 11 bases. The CDR3 length is 15 residues. The junction had 6 bases not matched to a gene; V was cut back by 5 bases and J by 7 bases. Germline V lookup: CDR1 SGHAT, CDR2 FQNNGV. Supplemented by reference TRBV11-2 and TRBJ1-4, the full variable domain reads EAGVAQSPRYKIIEKRQSVAFWCNPISGHATLYWYQQILGQGPKLLIQFQNNGVVDDSQLPKDRFSAERLKGVDSTLKIQPAKLEDSAVYLCASSGTGTGGEKLFFGSGTQLSVL.

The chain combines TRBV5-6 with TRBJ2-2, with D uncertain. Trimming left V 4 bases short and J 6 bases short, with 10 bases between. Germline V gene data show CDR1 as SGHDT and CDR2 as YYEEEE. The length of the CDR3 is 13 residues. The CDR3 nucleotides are TGTGCCAGCAGCCTACACGTCGCCGGGGAGCTGTTTTTT. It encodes CASSLHVAGELFF.

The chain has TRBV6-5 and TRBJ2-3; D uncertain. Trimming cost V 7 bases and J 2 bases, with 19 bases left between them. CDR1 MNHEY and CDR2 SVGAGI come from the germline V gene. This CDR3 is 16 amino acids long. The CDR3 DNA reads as TGTGCCAGCACTTCCAACGGCCGTCCAACCACAGATACGCAGTATTTT. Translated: CASTSNGRPTTDTQYF.

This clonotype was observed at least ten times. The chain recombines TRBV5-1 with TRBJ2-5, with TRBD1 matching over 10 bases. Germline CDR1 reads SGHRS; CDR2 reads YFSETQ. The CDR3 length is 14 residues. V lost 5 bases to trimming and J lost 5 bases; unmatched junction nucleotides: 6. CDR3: CASRTGQGMETQYF. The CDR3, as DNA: TGCGCCAGCAGAACGGGACAGGGGATGGAGACCCAGTACTTC.

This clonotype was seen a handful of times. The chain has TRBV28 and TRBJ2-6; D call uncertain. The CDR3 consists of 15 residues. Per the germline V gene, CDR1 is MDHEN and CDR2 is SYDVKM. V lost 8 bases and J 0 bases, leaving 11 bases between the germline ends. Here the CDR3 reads CASHSDGSGANVLTF. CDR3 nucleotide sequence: TGTGCCAGCCATTCGGATGGCTCTGGGGCCAACGTCCTGACTTTC.

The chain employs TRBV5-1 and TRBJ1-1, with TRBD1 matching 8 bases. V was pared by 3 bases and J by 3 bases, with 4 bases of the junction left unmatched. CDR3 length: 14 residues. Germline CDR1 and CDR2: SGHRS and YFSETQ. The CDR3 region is CASSSSGGHTEAFF. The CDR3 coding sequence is TGCGCCAGCAGCTCCTCAGGGGGCCACACTGAAGCTTTCTTT. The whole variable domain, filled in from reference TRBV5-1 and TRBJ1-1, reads KAGVTQTPRYLIKTRGQQVTLSCSPISGHRSVSWYQQTPGQGLQFLFEYFSETQRNKGNFPGRFSGRQFSNSRSEMNVSTLELGDSALYLCASSSSGGHTEAFFGQGTRLTVV.

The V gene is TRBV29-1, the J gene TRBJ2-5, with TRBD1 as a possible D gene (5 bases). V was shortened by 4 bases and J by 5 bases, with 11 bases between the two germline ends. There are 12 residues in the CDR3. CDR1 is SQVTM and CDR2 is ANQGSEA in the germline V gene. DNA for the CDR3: TGCAGCGTTGGACAGACCCAGGAGACCCAGTACTTC. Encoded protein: CSVGQTQETQYF.

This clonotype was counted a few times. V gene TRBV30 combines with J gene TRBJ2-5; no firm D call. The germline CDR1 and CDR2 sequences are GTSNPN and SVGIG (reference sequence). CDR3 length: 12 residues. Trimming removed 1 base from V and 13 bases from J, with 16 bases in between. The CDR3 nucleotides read TGTGCCTGGAGTGGCGATACAGCTAAGAGGTACTTC. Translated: CAWSGDTAKRYF. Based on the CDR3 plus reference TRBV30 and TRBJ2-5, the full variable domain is SQTIHQWPATLVQPVGSPLSLECTVEGTSNPNLYWYRQAAGRGLQLLFYSVGIGQISSEVPQNLSASRPQDRQFILSSKKLLLSDSGFYLCAWSGDTAKRYFGPGTRLLVL.

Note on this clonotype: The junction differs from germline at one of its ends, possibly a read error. CDR3 sequence (DNA): TGTGCCAGCAGTTTCGGCCTAAGGGACACTGAAGATTTCTTT. Amino acids: CASSFGLRDTEDFF. The V and J genes are TRBV12-3 or TRBV12-4 and TRBJ1-1, with D tentatively TRBD1 (6 bases). The CDR3 totals 14 residues.

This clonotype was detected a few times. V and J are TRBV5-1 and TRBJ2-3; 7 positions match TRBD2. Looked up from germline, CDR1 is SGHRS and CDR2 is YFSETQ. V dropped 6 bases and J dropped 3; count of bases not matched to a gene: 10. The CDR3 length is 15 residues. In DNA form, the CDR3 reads TGCGCCAGCACCCTGCGGGGGTTGGTGACAGATACGCAGTATTTT. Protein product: CASTLRGLVTDTQYF.

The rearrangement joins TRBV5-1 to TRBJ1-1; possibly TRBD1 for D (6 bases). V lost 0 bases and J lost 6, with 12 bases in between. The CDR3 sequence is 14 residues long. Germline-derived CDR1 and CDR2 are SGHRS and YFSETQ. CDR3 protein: CASSLEAGVSEAFF. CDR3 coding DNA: TGCGCCAGCAGCTTGGAAGCAGGGGTGTCTGAAGCTTTCTTT.

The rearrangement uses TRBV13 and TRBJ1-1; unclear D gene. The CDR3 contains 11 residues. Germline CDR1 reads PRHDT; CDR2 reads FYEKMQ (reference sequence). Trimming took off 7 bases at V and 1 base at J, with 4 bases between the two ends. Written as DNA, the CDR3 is TGTGCCAGCACGGAGAACACTGAAGCTTTCTTT. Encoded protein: CASTENTEAFF.

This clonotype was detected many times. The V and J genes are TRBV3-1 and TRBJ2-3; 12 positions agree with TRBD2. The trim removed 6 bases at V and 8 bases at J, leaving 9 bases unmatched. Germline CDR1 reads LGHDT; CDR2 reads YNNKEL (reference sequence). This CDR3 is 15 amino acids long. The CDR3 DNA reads TGTGCCAGCAGTCCCTTCTGGACTAGCGGGGCTACGCAGTATTTT. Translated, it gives CASSPFWTSGATQYF.

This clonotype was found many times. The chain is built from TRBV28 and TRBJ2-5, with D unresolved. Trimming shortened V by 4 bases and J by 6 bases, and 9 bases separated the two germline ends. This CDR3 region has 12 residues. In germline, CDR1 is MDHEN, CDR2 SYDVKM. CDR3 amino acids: CASSYQGQTQYF. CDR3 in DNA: TGTGCCAGCAGTTACCAAGGGCAGACCCAGTACTTC.

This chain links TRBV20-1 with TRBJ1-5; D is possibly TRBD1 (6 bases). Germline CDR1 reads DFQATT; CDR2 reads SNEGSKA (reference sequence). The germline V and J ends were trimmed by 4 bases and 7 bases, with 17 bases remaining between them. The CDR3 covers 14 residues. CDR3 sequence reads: CSAIPSGGEQPQHF. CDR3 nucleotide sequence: TGCAGTGCTATCCCTAGTGGGGGCGAACAGCCCCAGCATTTT.